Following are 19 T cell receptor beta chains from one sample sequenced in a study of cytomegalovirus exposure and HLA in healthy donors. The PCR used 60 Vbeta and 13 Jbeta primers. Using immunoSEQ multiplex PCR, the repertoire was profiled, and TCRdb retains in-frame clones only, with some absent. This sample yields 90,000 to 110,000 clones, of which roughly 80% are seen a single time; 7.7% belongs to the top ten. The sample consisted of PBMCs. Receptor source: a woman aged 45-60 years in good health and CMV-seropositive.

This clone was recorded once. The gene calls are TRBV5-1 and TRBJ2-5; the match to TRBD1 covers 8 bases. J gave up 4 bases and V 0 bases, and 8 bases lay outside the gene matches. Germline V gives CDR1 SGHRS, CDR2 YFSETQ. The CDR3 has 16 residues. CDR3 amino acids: CASSLEAAGTGETQYF. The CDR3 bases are TGCGCCAGCAGCTTGGAAGCGGCGGGGACAGGAGAGACCCAGTACTTC.

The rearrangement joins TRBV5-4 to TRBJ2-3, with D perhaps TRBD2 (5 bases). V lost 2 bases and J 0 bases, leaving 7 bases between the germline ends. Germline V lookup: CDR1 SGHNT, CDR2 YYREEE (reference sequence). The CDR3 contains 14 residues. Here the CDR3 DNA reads TGTGCCAGCAGCTTCAGGACTAGCACAGATACGCAGTATTTT. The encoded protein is CASSFRTSTDTQYF.

Here the CDR3 reads CASSPGGGEREQYF. The CDR3 nucleotides are TGTGCCAGCTCACCGGGCGGGGGAGAACGCGAGCAGTACTTC. The V call is TRBV18, the J call TRBJ2-7; 7 bases are a match to TRBD2. The germline V gene encodes CDR1 KGHSH and CDR2 LQKENI. Trimming removed 3 bases from V and 6 bases from J; junction bases left unmatched: 8. This CDR3 is 14 amino acids long.

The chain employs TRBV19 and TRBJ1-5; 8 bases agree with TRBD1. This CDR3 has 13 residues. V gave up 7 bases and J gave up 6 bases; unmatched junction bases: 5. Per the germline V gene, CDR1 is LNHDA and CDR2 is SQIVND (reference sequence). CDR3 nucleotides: TGTGCCAGTAACGACAGGGGAGGTCAGCCCCAGCATTTT. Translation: CASNDRGGQPQHF.

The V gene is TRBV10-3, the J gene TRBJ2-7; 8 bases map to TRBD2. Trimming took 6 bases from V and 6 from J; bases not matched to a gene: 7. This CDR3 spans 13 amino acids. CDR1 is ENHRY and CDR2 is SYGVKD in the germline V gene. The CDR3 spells CAIRLAGPSEQYF. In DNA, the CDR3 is TGTGCCATCAGATTAGCGGGACCCAGCGAGCAGTACTTC.

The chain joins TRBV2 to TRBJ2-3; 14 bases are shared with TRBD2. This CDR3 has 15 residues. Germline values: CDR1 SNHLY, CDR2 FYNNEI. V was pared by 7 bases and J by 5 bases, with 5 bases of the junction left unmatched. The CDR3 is CASNGLAGGLDTQYF. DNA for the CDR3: TGTGCCAGCAACGGACTAGCGGGGGGTTTAGATACGCAGTATTTT.

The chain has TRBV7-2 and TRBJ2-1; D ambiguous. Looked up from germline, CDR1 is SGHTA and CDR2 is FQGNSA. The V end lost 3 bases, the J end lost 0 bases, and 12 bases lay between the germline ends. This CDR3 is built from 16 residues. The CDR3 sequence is CASSLASWSSYNEQFF. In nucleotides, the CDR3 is TGTGCCAGCAGCTTGGCCAGCTGGAGCTCCTACAATGAGCAGTTCTTC. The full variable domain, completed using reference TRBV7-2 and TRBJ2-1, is GAGVSQSPSNKVTEKGKDVELRCDPISGHTALYWYRQSLGQGLEFLIYFQGNSAPDKSGLPSDRFSAERTGGSVSTLTIQRTQQEDSAVYLCASSLASWSSYNEQFFGPGTRLTVL.

The CDR3 DNA reads TGTGCCAGCAGCCAAGAAGCGGACAGGGGTGAAAAACTGTTTTTT. Encoded protein: CASSQEADRGEKLFF. The chain employs TRBV4-2 and TRBJ1-4, with 9 bases that match TRBD1. The CDR3 extends over 15 amino acids. Per the germline V gene, CDR1 is LGHNA and CDR2 is YNFKEQ. Germline trimming cut 0 bases from V and 7 bases from J; bases unmatched to any gene: 3.

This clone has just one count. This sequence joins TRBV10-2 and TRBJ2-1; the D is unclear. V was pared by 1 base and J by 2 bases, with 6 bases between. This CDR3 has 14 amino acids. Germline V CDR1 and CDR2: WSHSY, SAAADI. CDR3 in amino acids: CASSEWLAYNEQFF. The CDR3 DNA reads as TGCGCCAGCAGTGAGTGGCTTGCCTACAATGAGCAGTTCTTC.

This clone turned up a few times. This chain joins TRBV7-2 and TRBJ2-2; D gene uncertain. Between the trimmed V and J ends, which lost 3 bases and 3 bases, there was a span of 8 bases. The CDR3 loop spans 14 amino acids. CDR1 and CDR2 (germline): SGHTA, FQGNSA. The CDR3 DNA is TGTGCCAGCAGCTTTGGGCGAGACACCGGGGAGCTGTTTTTT. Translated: CASSFGRDTGELFF.

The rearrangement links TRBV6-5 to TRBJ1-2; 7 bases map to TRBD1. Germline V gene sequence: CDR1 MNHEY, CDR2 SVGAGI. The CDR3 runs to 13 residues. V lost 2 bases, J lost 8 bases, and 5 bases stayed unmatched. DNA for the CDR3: TGTGCCAGCAGTTACAGACAGGGCTACGGCTACACCTTC. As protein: CASSYRQGYGYTF.

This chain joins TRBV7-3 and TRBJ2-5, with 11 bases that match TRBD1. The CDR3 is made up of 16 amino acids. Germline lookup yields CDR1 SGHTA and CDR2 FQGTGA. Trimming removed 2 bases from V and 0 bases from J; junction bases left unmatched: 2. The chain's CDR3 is CASSLGTGGNQETQYF. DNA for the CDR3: TGTGCCAGCAGCTTAGGGACAGGGGGAAACCAAGAGACCCAGTACTTC.

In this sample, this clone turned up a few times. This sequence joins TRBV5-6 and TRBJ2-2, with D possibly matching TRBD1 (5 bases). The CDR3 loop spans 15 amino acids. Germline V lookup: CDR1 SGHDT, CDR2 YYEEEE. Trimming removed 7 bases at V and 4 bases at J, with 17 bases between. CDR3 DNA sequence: TGTGCCAGCCTCTCCTATGGGGCAAGCACCGGGGAGCTGTTTTTT. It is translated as CASLSYGASTGELFF.

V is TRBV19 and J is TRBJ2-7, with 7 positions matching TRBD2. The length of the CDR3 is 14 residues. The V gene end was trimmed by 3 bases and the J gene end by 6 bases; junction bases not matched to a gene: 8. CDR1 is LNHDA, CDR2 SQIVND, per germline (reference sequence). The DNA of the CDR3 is TGTGCCAGTAGTATGGGAGCGGGATCTGCCGAGCAGTACTTC. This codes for CASSMGAGSAEQYF.

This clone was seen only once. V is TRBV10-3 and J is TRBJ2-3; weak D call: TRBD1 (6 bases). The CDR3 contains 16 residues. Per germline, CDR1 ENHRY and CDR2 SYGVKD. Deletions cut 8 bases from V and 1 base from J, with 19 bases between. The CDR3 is CAIPQVTGNCTDTQYF. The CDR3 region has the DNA TGTGCCATCCCCCAGGTTACAGGGAACTGCACAGATACGCAGTATTTT.

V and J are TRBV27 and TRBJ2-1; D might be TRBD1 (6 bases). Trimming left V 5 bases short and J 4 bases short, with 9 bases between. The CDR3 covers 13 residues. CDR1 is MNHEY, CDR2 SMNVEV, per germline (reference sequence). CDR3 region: CASSPGQYNEQFF. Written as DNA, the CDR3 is TGTGCCAGCAGTCCCGGACAGTACAATGAGCAGTTCTTC.

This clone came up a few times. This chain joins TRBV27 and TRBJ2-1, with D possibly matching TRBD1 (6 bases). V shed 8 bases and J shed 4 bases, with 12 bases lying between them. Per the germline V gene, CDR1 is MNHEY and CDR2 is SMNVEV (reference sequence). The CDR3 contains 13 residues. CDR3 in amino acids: CASAGDTYNEQFF. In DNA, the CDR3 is TGTGCCAGCGCAGGGGACACATACAATGAGCAGTTCTTC.

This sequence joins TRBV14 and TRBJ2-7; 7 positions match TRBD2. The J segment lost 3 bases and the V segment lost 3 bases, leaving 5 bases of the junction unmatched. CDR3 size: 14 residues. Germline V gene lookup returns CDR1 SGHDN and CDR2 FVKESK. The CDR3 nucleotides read TGTGCCAGCAGCCAGGGGGACTACGTCTACGAGCAGTACTTC. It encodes CASSQGDYVYEQYF.

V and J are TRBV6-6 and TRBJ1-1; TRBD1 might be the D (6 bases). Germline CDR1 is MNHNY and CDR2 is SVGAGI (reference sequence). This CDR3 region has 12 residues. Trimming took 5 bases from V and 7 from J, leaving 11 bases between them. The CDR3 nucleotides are TGTGCCAGCAGTCACGGGACACTTGAAGCTTTCTTT. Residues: CASSHGTLEAFF.